This T cell receptor (beta chain) was found in a study of T cell repertoires in cytomegalovirus infection. Study as a whole: Public TCR beta signatures marked donors with CMV infection and the matching HLA.

A few counts support this clonotype. As yet, its antigen is unknown. Each CDR3 protein gets one entry after TCRdb re-called the reads with MiXCR. This table has about 52,000 distinct CDR3 sequences, 20% appearing once. Material: CD8+ T cells from cultured PBMCs, obtained from culture after CMV antigen stimulation. This TCR derives from a human donor in good health (CMV status not recorded). Some clones in this sample may be carry-over from other donors' samples.

The CDR3: CASLTASSSGNTIYF. The CDR3, as DNA: TGTGCCAGCCTCACCGCGAGCAGTTCCGGAAACACCATATATTTT. The V call is TRBV7-9, the J call TRBJ1-3; D is ambiguous. The V gene lost 8 bases and the J gene lost 4 bases, with 18 bases spanning the gap. Germline V gene sequence: CDR1 SEHNR, CDR2 FQNEAQ (reference sequence). CDR3 length: 15 residues. The full variable domain, with the rest looked up from reference TRBV7-9 and TRBJ1-3, is DTGVSQNPRHKITKRGQNVTFRCDPISEHNRLYWYRQTLGQGPEFLTYFQNEAQLEKSRLLSDRFSAERPKGSFSTLEIQRTEQGDSAMYLCASLTASSSGNTIYFGEGSWLTVV.